These T cell receptor beta chains were read from a single sample in a study of OX40 agonist ivuxolimab in advanced cancers. Generated by immunoSEQ multiplex PCR, the TCRdb table keeps only in-frame clones and is missing some. The sample lists over 20,000 clones, 65% to 80% occurring once. The material sequenced was CD4+ or CD8+ T cells sorted from blood, taken in a trial of the OX40 agonist ivuxolimab. The receptors were gathered from an adult with an advanced solid tumor such as melanoma, head and neck, liver or kidney cancer. Both conserved end residues are part of each CDR3. The D gene is left open where the match is weak. Some rows mark clone size as missing; the rest say once, few, many or name a class of expanded clone.

size,D,J,V,DNA,CDR3
NA,NA,TRBJ1-6,TRBV6-5,TGTGCCAGCAGTTATCGGACAGTCAATAATTCACCCCTCCACTTT,CASSYRTVNNSPLHF
NA,NA,TRBJ2-1,TRBV4-3,TGCGCCAGCAGCCAAGAACGTAATGAGGGTGAGCAGTTCTTC,CASSQERNEGEQFF
NA,NA,TRBJ1-3,TRBV5-1,TGCGCCAGCAGCTTGGGGCCTGGAAACACCATATATTTT,CASSLGPGNTIYF
NA,NA,TRBJ2-3,TRBV10-1,TGCGCCAGCAGTGGGACCGGGACCGGCACAGATACGCAGTATTTT,CASSGTGTGTDTQYF
NA,NA,TRBJ1-2,TRBV6-1,TGTGCCAGCAGGGAGGGGGAGTATGGCTACACCTTC,CASREGEYGYTF
NA,TRBD1,TRBJ1-1,TRBV30,TGTGCCTGGGCGGGACAGGGATGGCCTGAAGCTTTCTTT,CAWAGQGWPEAFF
NA,NA,TRBJ2-2,TRBV18,TGTGCCACGGGATCAAACACCGGGGAGCTGTTTTTT,CATGSNTGELFF
NA,NA,TRBJ1-2,TRBV18,TGTGCCAGCTCACCTGACAGCGTGGCCTATGGCTACACCTTC,CASSPDSVAYGYTF
NA,NA,TRBJ1-1,TRBV6-1,TGTGCCAGCCTCCCAGGGATGAACACTGAAGCTTTCTTT,CASLPGMNTEAFF
NA,NA,TRBJ1-3,TRBV6-1,TGTGCCAGCAGTGTTGGGGACCGGGACTCGGGGAACACCATATATTTT,CASSVGDRDSGNTIYF
NA,NA,TRBJ2-5,TRBV10-3,TGTGCCATCAGTGGGGCCAGGGTGGAGGAGACCCAGTACTTC,CAISGARVEETQYF
NA,TRBD2,TRBJ2-3,TRBV7-2,TGTGCCAGCAGCCGACTAGCCCGAAACACAGATACGCAGTATTTT,CASSRLARNTDTQYF
NA,TRBD2,TRBJ2-1,TRBV5-1,TGCGCCAGCAGCCGAGGGACTAGCGGGGGCACTCTTTACAATGAGCAGTTCTTC,CASSRGTSGGTLYNEQFF
NA,NA,TRBJ1-2,TRBV14,TGTGCCAGCAGCCAAGATCTTGCTGGAAATCAGAACTATGGCTACACCTTC,CASSQDLAGNQNYGYTF
once,NA,TRBJ1-5,TRBV7-2,TGTGCCAGCAGCTTGGTTGGCAGGGGTAACCAGCCCCAGCATTTT,CASSLVGRGNQPQHF
few,NA,TRBJ2-5,TRBV7-6,TGTGCCAGCAGCCCCGTGGCCAGACCCGACCAAGAGACCCAGTACTTC,CASSPVARPDQETQYF
NA,NA,TRBJ1-2,TRBV7-9,TGTGCCAGCAGCAGCTTAGATCGGTCGGGCCTTAGCTATGGCTACACCTTC,CASSSLDRSGLSYGYTF
few,NA,TRBJ1-6,TRBV7-9,TGTGCCAGCAGCTTAGCAGCAGGGTATAGTAATTCACCCCTCCACTTT,CASSLAAGYSNSPLHF
once,TRBD1,TRBJ1-2,TRBV29-1,TGCAGCGTTGATAGGACAGGGAGAGGCTACACCTTC,CSVDRTGRGYTF
NA,NA,TRBJ2-1,TRBV7-8,TGTGCCAGCAGCGCGAGGACTCTAAGCTCCTACAATGAGCAGTTCTTC,CASSARTLSSYNEQFF
NA,TRBD1,TRBJ2-3,TRBV2,TGTGCCAGCAGTGGGACAGGGTGGGATACGCAGTATTTT,CASSGTGWDTQYF
NA,TRBD1,TRBJ1-2,TRBV9,TGTGCCAGCACCCTGACAGGGGGCGTTAACTATGGCTACACCTTC,CASTLTGGVNYGYTF
NA,NA,TRBJ2-5,TRBV25-1,TGTGCCAGCAGTGGAAAGACAGGAATTAGGACCCAGTACTTC,CASSGKTGIRTQYF
NA,NA,TRBJ2-3,TRBV6-5,TGTGCCAGCAGTTACTCAACGGGACATAGCACAGATACGCAGTATTTT,CASSYSTGHSTDTQYF
NA,NA,TRBJ2-1,TRBV7-2,TGTGCCAGCAAAATAAAGGGGTCCAATGAGCAGTTCTTC,CASKIKGSNEQFF
NA,NA,TRBJ1-1,TRBV29-1,TGCAGCGTCCAACGAACACAGGGATACACTGAAGCTTTCTTT,CSVQRTQGYTEAFF
NA,TRBD1,TRBJ1-1,TRBV5-1,TGCGCCAGCAGTCCTCCTGCCCAGGGGGGTGAAGCTTTCTTT,CASSPPAQGGEAFF
NA,NA,TRBJ2-6,TRBV7-9,TGTGCCAGCAGCACCTCTGGGGCCAACGTCCTGACTTTC,CASSTSGANVLTF
NA,NA,TRBJ1-2,TRBV19,TGTGCCAGTAGTATAGTGGGGGGCTATGGCTACACCTTC,CASSIVGGYGYTF
NA,TRBD1,TRBJ2-1,TRBV6-5,TGTGCCAGCAGTTCTTATGGGACAGGGGGTAACAATGAGCAGTTCTTC,CASSSYGTGGNNEQFF
once,TRBD1,TRBJ1-1,TRBV6-5,TGTGCCAGCAGAATAAGGGGGCTAGCTTTCTTT,CASRIRGLAFF